This T cell receptor beta chain was sequenced for a study of T cells in Graves' hyperthyroidism and ophthalmopathy. The CDR3 consists of 13 residues. The germline CDR1 and CDR2 sequences are ENHRY and SYGVKD. V was cut by 10 bases and J by 2 bases, with 12 bases left in between. Amplified regions were TCR beta CDR3 sequences from RNA transcripts. Primed by the HTBI set, a first-round RT-PCR was run on the TCR CDR3. TCRdb passed the multiplex PCR reads through MiXCR, listing each CDR3 protein once. The sample shows roughly 800,000 distinct CDR3 sequences, over 35% of them seen only once. This chain joins TRBV10-3 and TRBJ1-3; TRBD1 might be the D (5 bases). The TCR originated in a man aged 18 to 30 with Graves' hyperthyroidism. What was sequenced was blood. CDR3 region: CASRASPGNTIYF. The CDR3, as DNA: TGTGCCAGCAGGGCGAGTCCTGGAAACACCATATATTTT.